This T cell receptor (beta chain) was found in a study of T cell clusters in autoimmune cytopenias. Overall study: A median of about 50,000 TRB reads per sample yielded a median approximately 2,500 distinct clonotypes.

TRB was amplified by touch-down multiplex PCR, primer pools A and B combined. From its re-call of the multiplex PCR reads, TCRdb lists each CDR3 protein once, without DNA. Its listing shows approximately 2,000 distinct CDR3 sequences. Each sample's input was 250 to 300 ng genomic DNA, 35,000 to 40,000 genome equivalents. Study-wide results and limits: Physiological T cell clusters of healthy donors were apparently absent in primary autoimmune cytopenia patients.

This clonotype shows up as medium-sized by frequency. Its antigen remains unknown. The CDR3 runs to 15 residues. The germline V gene has CDR1 PRHDT and CDR2 FYEKMQ (reference sequence). The data also belong to a second study, concerning T cell repertoires in aging, cancer and after chemotherapy. From that report: Healthy donors lost TCR diversity with age mainly through richness, cancer patients through richness and evenness. Lymphoid organ infiltration in hematological cancer patients may impair thymic emigration or peripheral T cell expansion.

This chain uses TRBV13 with TRBJ1-5; TCRdb designates TRBD1, a call that cannot be tested without DNA. The source material was peripheral blood. The sequence derives from a human donor with chronic lymphocytic leukemia. CDR3 region: CASSRRTGDNQPQHF.